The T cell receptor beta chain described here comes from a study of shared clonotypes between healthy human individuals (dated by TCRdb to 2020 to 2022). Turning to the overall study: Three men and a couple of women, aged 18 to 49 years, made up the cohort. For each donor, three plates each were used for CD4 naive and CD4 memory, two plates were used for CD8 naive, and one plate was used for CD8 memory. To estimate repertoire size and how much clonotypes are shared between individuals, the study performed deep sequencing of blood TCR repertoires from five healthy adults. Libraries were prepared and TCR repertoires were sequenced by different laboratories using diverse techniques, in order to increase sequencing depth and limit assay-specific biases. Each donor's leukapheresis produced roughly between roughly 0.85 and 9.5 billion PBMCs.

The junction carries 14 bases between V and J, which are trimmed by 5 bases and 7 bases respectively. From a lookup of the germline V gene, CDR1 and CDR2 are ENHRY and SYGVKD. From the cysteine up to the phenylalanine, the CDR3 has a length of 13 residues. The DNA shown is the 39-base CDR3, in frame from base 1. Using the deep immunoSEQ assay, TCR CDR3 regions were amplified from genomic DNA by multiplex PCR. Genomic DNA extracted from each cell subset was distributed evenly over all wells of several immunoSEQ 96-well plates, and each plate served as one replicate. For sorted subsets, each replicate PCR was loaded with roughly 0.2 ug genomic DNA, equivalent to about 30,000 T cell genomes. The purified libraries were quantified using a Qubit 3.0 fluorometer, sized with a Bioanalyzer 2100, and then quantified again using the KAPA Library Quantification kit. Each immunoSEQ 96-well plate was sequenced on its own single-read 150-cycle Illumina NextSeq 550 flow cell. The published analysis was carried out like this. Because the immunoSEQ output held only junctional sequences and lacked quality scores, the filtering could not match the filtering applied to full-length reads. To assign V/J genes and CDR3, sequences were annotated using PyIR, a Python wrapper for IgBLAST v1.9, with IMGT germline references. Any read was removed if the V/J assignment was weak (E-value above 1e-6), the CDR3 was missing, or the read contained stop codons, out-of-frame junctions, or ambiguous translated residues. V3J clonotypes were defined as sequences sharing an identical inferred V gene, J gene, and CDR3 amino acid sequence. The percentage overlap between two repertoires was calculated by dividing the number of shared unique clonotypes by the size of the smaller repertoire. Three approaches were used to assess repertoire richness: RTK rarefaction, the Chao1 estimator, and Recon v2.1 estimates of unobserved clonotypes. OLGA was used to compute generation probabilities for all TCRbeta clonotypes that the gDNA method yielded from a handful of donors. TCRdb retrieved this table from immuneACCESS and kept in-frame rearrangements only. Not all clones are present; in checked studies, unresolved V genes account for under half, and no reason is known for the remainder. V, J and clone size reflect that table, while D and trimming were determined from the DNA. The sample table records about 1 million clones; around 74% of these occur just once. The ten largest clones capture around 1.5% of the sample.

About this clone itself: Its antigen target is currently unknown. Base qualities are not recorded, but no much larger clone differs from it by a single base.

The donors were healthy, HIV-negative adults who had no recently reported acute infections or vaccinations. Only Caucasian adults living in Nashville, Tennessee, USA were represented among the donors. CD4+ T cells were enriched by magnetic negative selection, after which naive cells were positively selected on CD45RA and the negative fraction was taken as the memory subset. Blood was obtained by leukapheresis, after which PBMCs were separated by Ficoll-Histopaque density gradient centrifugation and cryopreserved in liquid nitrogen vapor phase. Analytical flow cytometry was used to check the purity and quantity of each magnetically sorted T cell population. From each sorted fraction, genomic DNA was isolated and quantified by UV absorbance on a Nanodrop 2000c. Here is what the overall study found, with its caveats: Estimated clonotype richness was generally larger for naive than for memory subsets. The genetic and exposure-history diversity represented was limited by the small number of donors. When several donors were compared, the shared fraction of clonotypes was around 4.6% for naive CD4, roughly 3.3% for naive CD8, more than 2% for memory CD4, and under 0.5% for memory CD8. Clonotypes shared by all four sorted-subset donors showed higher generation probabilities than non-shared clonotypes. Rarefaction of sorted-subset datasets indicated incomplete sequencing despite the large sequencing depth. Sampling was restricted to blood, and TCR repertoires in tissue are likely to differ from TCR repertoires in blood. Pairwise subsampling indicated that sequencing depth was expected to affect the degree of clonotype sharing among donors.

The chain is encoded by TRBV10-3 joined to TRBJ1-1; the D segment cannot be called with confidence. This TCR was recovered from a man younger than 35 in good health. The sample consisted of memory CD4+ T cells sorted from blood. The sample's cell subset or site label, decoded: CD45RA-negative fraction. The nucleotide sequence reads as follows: TGTGCCATCAGTCATGAGCTAGGCGGTGAAGCTTTCTTT. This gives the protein CAISHELGGEAFF.